These 26 T cell receptor beta chains originate from one sample sequenced in a study of shared clonotypes between healthy human individuals. TCRdb keeps only in-frame clones here, not all; method: immunoSEQ multiplex PCR. The sample has around 500,000 clones, about 82% seen once. Sequencing was carried out using PBMCs. These receptors were collected from a woman aged 40 to 55 in good health. Some clones in this sample may be carry-over from other donors' samples.

J is TRBJ1-2 and V is TRBV6-5; D is unclear. The length of the CDR3 is 14 residues. The germline V gene encodes CDR1 MNHEY and CDR2 SVGAGI. V was clipped by 5 bases and J by 2 bases, with 12 bases between them. The CDR3 sequence: CASSPLDGNYGYTF. In DNA, the CDR3 is TGTGCCAGCAGTCCCCTAGATGGGAACTATGGCTACACCTTC.

The chain is built from TRBV15 and TRBJ1-1, with D maybe TRBD1 (6 bases). Trimming took 4 bases from V and 5 from J, leaving 11 bases between them. The germline gives CDR1 LNHNV, CDR2 YYDKDF (reference sequence). The CDR3 extends over 13 amino acids. For the CDR3, the DNA is TGTGCCACCAGCAAACGGGGGCTGACTGAAGCTTTCTTT. Its protein product is CATSKRGLTEAFF. The full variable domain, its missing parts supplied by reference TRBV15 and TRBJ1-1, is DAMVIQNPRYQVTQFGKPVTLSCSQTLNHNVMYWYQQKSSQAPKLLFHYYDKDFNNEADTPDNFQSRRPNTSFCFLDIRSPGLGDTAMYLCATSKRGLTEAFFGQGTRLTVV.

The chain has TRBV28 and TRBJ2-1; TRBD2 matches at 7 bases. CDR1 MDHEN and CDR2 SYDVKM come from the germline V gene. V was clipped by 2 bases and J by 5 bases; unmatched bases: 3. This CDR3 is 14 amino acids long. The CDR3 DNA is TGTGCCAGCAGTTTAAGGCGGGAGAACAATGAGCAGTTCTTC. It yields the protein CASSLRRENNEQFF.

The chain links TRBV5-4 to TRBJ2-5; D remains ambiguous. Between the trimmed V and J ends, which lost 0 bases and 3 bases, there was a span of 12 bases. CDR1 and CDR2 from the germline V gene are SGHNT and YYREEE (reference sequence). The CDR3 contains 15 residues. The CDR3 region is CASSLGVRGEETQYF. CDR3 nucleotide sequence: TGTGCCAGCAGCTTGGGGGTTCGCGGAGAAGAGACCCAGTACTTC. Together with reference TRBV5-4 and TRBJ2-5, the CDR3 gives the full variable domain: ETGVTQSPTHLIKTRGQQVTLRCSSQSGHNTVSWYQQALGQGPQFIFQYYREEENGRGNFPPRFSGLQFPNYSSELNVNALELDDSALYLCASSLGVRGEETQYFGPGTRLLVL.

The rearrangement joins TRBV29-1 to TRBJ2-5; 9 positions agree with TRBD1. V lost 4 bases, J lost 1 base, and 7 bases stayed unmatched. Germline assignment: CDR1 SQVTM and CDR2 ANQGSEA. The CDR3 covers 15 residues. CDR3 in amino acids: CSVVLGQGIQETQYF. The CDR3 DNA sequence: TGCAGCGTTGTCTTAGGACAGGGGATCCAAGAGACCCAGTACTTC.

Only a few counts were recorded for this clone. The V gene is TRBV2, the J gene TRBJ1-2; maybe TRBD1 (5 bases). The germline V gene encodes CDR1 SNHLY and CDR2 FYNNEI. The CDR3 is 12 residues long. Trimming removed 1 base from V and 8 bases from J, with 8 bases in between. Here the CDR3 DNA reads TGTGCCAGCAGTGAAGGAGGGGTCGGCTACACCTTC. Amino acids: CASSEGGVGYTF.

This chain joins TRBV11-2 and TRBJ2-7; D may be TRBD2 (5 bases). V lost 3 bases to trimming and J lost 0 bases, with 9 bases between them. Per the germline V gene, CDR1 is SGHAT and CDR2 is FQNNGV. CDR3 length equals 14 residues. Written as DNA, the CDR3 is TGTGCCAGCAGCTTGGAAGCGGACTCCTACGAGCAGTACTTC. Protein product: CASSLEADSYEQYF. Together with reference TRBV11-2 and TRBJ2-7, the CDR3 gives the full variable domain: EAGVAQSPRYKIIEKRQSVAFWCNPISGHATLYWYQQILGQGPKLLIQFQNNGVVDDSQLPKDRFSAERLKGVDSTLKIQPAKLEDSAVYLCASSLEADSYEQYFGPGTRLTVT.

CDR3 nucleotides: TGTGCCAGCTCACCAAGGACAGAGAACACCGGGGAGCTGTTTTTT. Amino acids: CASSPRTENTGELFF. The chain is built from TRBV18 and TRBJ2-2, with TRBD1 as a possible D gene (6 bases). V was cut by 2 bases and J by 1 base, with 8 bases left in between. Germline V gene data show CDR1 as KGHSH and CDR2 as LQKENI. The CDR3 is 15 residues long.

The rearrangement uses TRBV19 and TRBJ2-1; D is perhaps TRBD2 (6 bases). Trimming cost V 4 bases and J 4 bases, with 11 bases left between them. The CDR3 runs to 14 residues. Germline loops: CDR1 LNHDA, CDR2 SQIVND (reference sequence). CDR3 residues: CASSKSSGYNEQFF. The CDR3 DNA follows: TGTGCCAGTAGTAAATCCAGCGGGTACAATGAGCAGTTCTTC.

V usage is TRBV12-2 and J usage is TRBJ2-6; TRBD1, the D gene given by the table, was not confirmed from the DNA. TRBV12-2 is listed as a pseudogene. This CDR3 has 18 residues. The CDR3 spells CASREVTSTQSRANVLTF. CDR3 DNA: TGTGCAAGTCGCGAAGTTACCTCCACACAAAGTCGGGCCAACGTCCTGACTTTC.

The gene calls are TRBV21-1 and TRBJ2-7; TRBD1, the table's D call, was not compared with the DNA. TRBV21-1 is a recognized pseudogene. There are 15 residues in the CDR3. The CDR3 DNA sequence: TGTGCCAGCTTGGGGGTCGACAGGGGAGCCTACGAGCAGTACTTC. This gives the protein CASLGVDRGAYEQYF.

The chain recombines TRBV28 with TRBJ2-7; D possibly corresponds to TRBD1 (6 bases). Germline CDR1 is MDHEN and CDR2 is SYDVKM. The V gene lost 6 bases and the J gene lost 6 bases, with 12 bases spanning the gap. CDR3 length equals 12 residues. The CDR3 sequence is CASRQGFREQYF. For the CDR3, the DNA is TGTGCCAGCAGACAGGGTTTCCGCGAGCAGTACTTC.

Only one count was recorded for this clone. This chain joins TRBV15 and TRBJ2-3; D is unresolved. The CDR3 is made up of 13 amino acids. V was cut by 0 bases and J by 6 bases, with 7 bases left in between. Germline CDR1 reads LNHNV; CDR2 reads YYDKDF (reference sequence). The CDR3 region has the DNA TGTGCCACCAGCAGAGATCGCCGGGATACGCAGTATTTT. Amino acid sequence: CATSRDRRDTQYF.

This chain joins TRBV7-6 and TRBJ1-6, with unresolved D. Trimming stripped 4 bases from V and 7 bases from J, with 14 bases between. The CDR3 sequence is 15 residues long. CDR1 and CDR2 from the germline V gene are SGHVS and FNYEAQ. The CDR3 coding sequence is TGTGCCAGCAGCTCGACGGCCCAAAGGAATTCACCCCTCCACTTT. Amino acids: CASSSTAQRNSPLHF.

This clone showed up just once. The J gene is TRBJ1-2, the V gene TRBV7-9; no clear D gene. With 4 bases removed from V and 5 bases from J, the gap between germline ends came to 11 bases. Germline CDR1 reads SEHNR; CDR2 reads FQNEAQ (reference sequence). The CDR3 extends over 13 amino acids. The CDR3 sequence: CASSSIREYGYTF. For the CDR3, the DNA is TGTGCCAGCAGCTCGATTCGGGAGTATGGCTACACCTTC. Full variable domain (rest looked up from reference TRBV7-9 and TRBJ1-2): DTGVSQNPRHKITKRGQNVTFRCDPISEHNRLYWYRQTLGQGPEFLTYFQNEAQLEKSRLLSDRFSAERPKGSFSTLEIQRTEQGDSAMYLCASSSIREYGYTFGSGTRLTVV.

This clone was seen a handful of times. The same CDR3 also results from other DNA sequences found in this sample. The genes are TRBV28 and TRBJ2-7; D is tentatively TRBD1 or TRBD2 (5 bases each). The CDR3 spans 16 residues. V lost 1 base and J 5 bases, leaving 18 bases between the germline ends. Per germline, CDR1 MDHEN and CDR2 SYDVKM. CDR3 region: CASSLFEREEGDEQYF. The CDR3, as DNA: TGTGCCAGCAGTTTATTTGAGAGGGAAGAAGGGGACGAGCAGTACTTC.

The CDR3 region is CASSLRGRNEQFF. In nucleotides, the CDR3 is TGTGCCAGCAGTTTAAGGGGGAGGAATGAGCAGTTCTTC. The chain employs TRBV28 and TRBJ2-1; D might be TRBD1 or TRBD2, each matching 6 bases. Germline V gene data show CDR1 as MDHEN and CDR2 as SYDVKM. The CDR3 is made up of 13 amino acids. Trimming stripped 2 bases from V and 7 bases from J, with 9 bases between.

The V call is TRBV14, the J call TRBJ2-3, with TRBD2 matching over 11 bases. In germline, CDR1 is SGHDN, CDR2 FVKESK. J lost 5 bases, V lost 0 bases, and 1 base had no gene match. The CDR3 sequence is 15 residues long. The chain's CDR3 is CASSQDGLAGDTQYF. Written as DNA, the CDR3 is TGTGCCAGCAGCCAAGACGGACTAGCGGGAGATACGCAGTATTTT. Filled out from reference TRBV14 and TRBJ2-3, the complete variable domain reads EAGVTQFPSHSVIEKGQTVTLRCDPISGHDNLYWYRRVMGKEIKFLLHFVKESKQDESGMPNNRFLAERTGGTYSTLKVQPAELEDSGVYFCASSQDGLAGDTQYFGPGTRLTVL.

V and J are TRBV2 and TRBJ1-1; no clear D. V was shortened by 5 bases and J by 0 bases, with 13 bases between the two germline ends. Germline loops: CDR1 SNHLY, CDR2 FYNNEI. The CDR3 contains 15 residues. CDR3 nucleotide sequence: TGTGCCAGCAGTCCGGAGTCAACCTTGAACACTGAAGCTTTCTTT. Residues: CASSPESTLNTEAFF.

This chain joins TRBV5-5 and TRBJ1-5; D uncertain. The germline V gene encodes CDR1 SGHKS and CDR2 YYEKEE (reference sequence). Trimming took off 1 base at V and 0 bases at J, with 8 bases between the two ends. This CDR3 contains 15 residues. The CDR3 region is CASSLLLYSNQPQHF. Written as DNA, the CDR3 is TGTGCCAGCAGCTTGTTGCTGTATAGCAATCAGCCCCAGCATTTT. The whole variable domain, filled in from reference TRBV5-5 and TRBJ1-5, reads DAGVTQSPTHLIKTRGQQVTLRCSPISGHKSVSWYQQVLGQGPQFIFQYYEKEERGRGNFPDRFSARQFPNYSSELNVNALLLGDSALYLCASSLLLYSNQPQHFGDGTRLSIL.

A word on this clone: A much larger clone differs from this one at a single base, so this may be a read error. The chain combines TRBV29-1 with TRBJ2-5; TRBD2 matches at 10 bases. The end of the DNA fits TRBJ2-7 better, so the J call may be wrong. Germline CDR1 and CDR2: SQVTM and ANQGSEA. The CDR3 has 15 amino acids. DNA of the CDR3: TGCAGCGCGGGAGCGAGCGGGAGGGCCCCCTACGAGCAGTACTTC. It specifies CSAGASGRAPYEQYF.

The rearrangement links TRBV2 to TRBJ2-5, with no clear D. V was shortened by 1 base and J by 7 bases, with 10 bases between the two germline ends. There are 13 residues in the CDR3. CDR1 SNHLY and CDR2 FYNNEI come from the germline V gene. The CDR3 DNA is TGTGCCAGCAGTGAAGTCCCGGAGTGGACCCAGTACTTC. It codes for CASSEVPEWTQYF.

The chain has TRBV30 and TRBJ1-2; D not resolved. The germline CDR1 and CDR2 sequences are GTSNPN and SVGIG (reference sequence). CDR3 length: 15 amino acids. Trimming pared 5 bases from V and 0 bases from J, leaving 16 bases between. The CDR3 protein is CAWAGEALPNYGYTF. The CDR3 DNA sequence: TGTGCCTGGGCCGGGGAGGCACTCCCTAACTATGGCTACACCTTC. Supplemented by reference TRBV30 and TRBJ1-2, the full variable domain reads SQTIHQWPATLVQPVGSPLSLECTVEGTSNPNLYWYRQAAGRGLQLLFYSVGIGQISSEVPQNLSASRPQDRQFILSSKKLLLSDSGFYLCAWAGEALPNYGYTFGSGTRLTVV.

The chain joins TRBV18 to TRBJ2-5; TRBD2 matches 7 bases. CDR3 length: 15 amino acids. Unmatched junction bases numbered 4, after V lost 3 bases and J lost 0 bases. Germline V lookup: CDR1 KGHSH, CDR2 LQKENI. The CDR3 protein is CASSPQGGHQETQYF. The CDR3 nucleotides read TGTGCCAGCTCACCGCAGGGAGGGCACCAAGAGACCCAGTACTTC.

This chain connects TRBV5-1 to TRBJ2-1; D is ambiguous. The CDR3 length is 17 residues. In germline, CDR1 is SGHRS, CDR2 YFSETQ. V lost 3 bases and J 4 bases, leaving 20 bases between the germline ends. CDR3: CASSSLFLAESYNEQFF. CDR3 DNA: TGCGCCAGCAGCTCCCTCTTTCTGGCGGAGTCTTACAATGAGCAGTTCTTC.

In this sample, this clone turned up a few times. J is TRBJ2-1 and V is TRBV7-9; a weak D match, TRBD2 (6 bases). V gave up 8 bases and J gave up 5 bases, with 13 bases separating them. CDR3 length: 13 residues. CDR1 is SEHNR, CDR2 FQNEAQ, per germline (reference sequence). As DNA, the CDR3 is TGTGCCAGCCGCTCTTGGGGGGACAATGAGCAGTTCTTC. This translates into CASRSWGDNEQFF.